The rows below give T cell receptor beta chains drawn from one sample of a study of T cells after yellow fever vaccination. A single record per CDR3 protein comes from TCRdb applying MiXCR to the 5' RACE reads. Here the sample spans 600,000 to 750,000 distinct CDR3 sequences, 9% to 15% being singletons. Sequencing was performed on PBMCs, taken on the day of the yellow fever booster vaccination. The receptors stem from a man aged 30 to 39 who received the YFV17D yellow fever vaccine. CDR3s include the opening cysteine and the closing phenylalanine or tryptophan. The order of the fields is CDR3 protein, CDR3 DNA, J gene, V gene, clone size, D gene, CDR3 length. D genes are given only for firm matches. Clone size, where shown, is once, few, many, or a class for clones that have expanded.

CASSSEIKSYEQYF TGTGCCAGCAGCTCCGAAATTAAATCCTACGAGCAGTACTTC TRBJ2-7 TRBV13 few NA 14
CASSLSSGTNVLTF TGCGCCAGCAGCCTGTCTTCTGGGACCAACGTCCTGACTTTC TRBJ2-6 TRBV5-1 NA NA 14
CASSKQGALRETQYF TGTGCCAGCAGTAAACAGGGGGCGCTCCGGGAGACCCAGTACTTC TRBJ2-5 TRBV2 NA TRBD1 15
CASSLYSRASYNEQFF TGTGCCAGCAGTTTATATTCCAGGGCTTCCTACAATGAGCAGTTCTTC TRBJ2-1 TRBV27 few NA 16
CASSQEGGPSTDTQYF TGCGCCAGCAGCCAAGAGGGGGGACCTAGCACAGATACGCAGTATTTT TRBJ2-3 TRBV4-3 NA NA 16
CASRGGQQLNTQYF TGTGCCAGCAGAGGGGGACAACAGTTGAATACGCAGTATTTT TRBJ2-3 TRBV7-2 once NA 14
CAISGQGLDTGELFF TGTGCCATCAGCGGACAGGGGCTCGACACCGGGGAGCTGTTTTTT TRBJ2-2 TRBV10-3 NA TRBD1 15
CAISRLADTYEQYF TGTGCCATCAGTCGACTAGCGGACACCTACGAGCAGTACTTC TRBJ2-7 TRBV10-3 NA TRBD2 14
CASIGGLGSPLHF TGTGCCAGCATCGGAGGGTTAGGTTCACCCCTCCACTTT TRBJ1-6 TRBV28 few NA 13
CASSGVRLQETQYF TGTGCCAGCAGTGGGGTTAGGCTCCAAGAGACCCAGTACTTC TRBJ2-5 TRBV6-2/TRBV6-3 NA NA 14
CSVMGRPNTEAFF TGCAGCGTTATGGGAAGGCCCAACACTGAAGCTTTCTTT TRBJ1-1 TRBV29-1 NA NA 13
CASSPGGTGELFF TGTGCCAGCAGTCCGGGGGGCACCGGGGAGCTGTTTTTT TRBJ2-2 TRBV12-3/TRBV12-4 many TRBD2 13
CASSLRSGLAEYNEQFF TGTGCCAGCAGCTTAAGGTCGGGACTAGCGGAGTACAATGAGCAGTTCTTC TRBJ2-1 TRBV7-2 few TRBD2 17
CSANTRSEETQYF TGCAGTGCTAACACAAGGTCGGAAGAGACCCAGTACTTC TRBJ2-5 TRBV20-1 NA NA 13
CASSLGVLRDPQFF TGCGCCAGCAGCCTTGGGGTCCTCCGGGACCCGCAGTTCTTC TRBJ2-1 TRBV5-1 NA NA 14
CASSLVDKDYGYTF TGTGCCAGCAGCTTGGTGGACAAGGACTATGGCTACACCTTC TRBJ1-2 TRBV5-4 NA NA 14
CASSAGTSSYNSPLHF TGTGCCAGCAGTGCCGGGACGAGCTCCTATAATTCACCCCTCCACTTT TRBJ1-6 TRBV27 few NA 16
CASRLSGYTF TGTGCCAGCAGGCTCAGTGGCTACACCTTC TRBJ1-2 TRBV2 few NA 10
CASSLVARRGHTDTQYF TGTGCCAGCAGCTTAGTGGCTCGGCGGGGACATACAGATACGCAGTATTTT TRBJ2-3 TRBV7-9 NA NA 17
CASSPHNTGELFF TGTGCCAGCAGCCCACACAACACCGGGGAGCTGTTTTTT TRBJ2-2 TRBV12-3/TRBV12-4 many NA 13
CSASIPGTGGTGELFF TGCAGTGCTAGCATTCCCGGGACAGGGGGTACCGGGGAGCTGTTTTTT TRBJ2-2 TRBV20-1 few TRBD1 16
CASSQDLAGELFF TGTGCCAGCAGCCAAGATCTCGCCGGGGAGCTGTTTTTT TRBJ2-2 TRBV3-1 few NA 13
CSVLVQVGTEAFF TGCAGCGTTCTGGTGCAAGTCGGCACTGAAGCTTTCTTT TRBJ1-1 TRBV29-1 NA NA 13
CATSDLPGMQPQHF TGTGCCACCAGTGATTTACCCGGGATGCAGCCCCAGCATTTT TRBJ1-5 TRBV24-1 NA NA 14
CASSPGQGAAGELFF TGCGCCAGCAGCCCGGGACAGGGGGCTGCCGGGGAGCTGTTTTTT TRBJ2-2 TRBV5-1 many TRBD1 15
CASTQIGLAGANEQYF TGTGCCAGCACCCAGATTGGACTAGCGGGAGCTAACGAGCAGTACTTC TRBJ2-7 TRBV6-2/TRBV6-3 NA TRBD2 16
CASSIQGANEQFF TGTGCCAGCAGCATTCAGGGGGCCAATGAGCAGTTCTTC TRBJ2-1 TRBV9 many TRBD1 13